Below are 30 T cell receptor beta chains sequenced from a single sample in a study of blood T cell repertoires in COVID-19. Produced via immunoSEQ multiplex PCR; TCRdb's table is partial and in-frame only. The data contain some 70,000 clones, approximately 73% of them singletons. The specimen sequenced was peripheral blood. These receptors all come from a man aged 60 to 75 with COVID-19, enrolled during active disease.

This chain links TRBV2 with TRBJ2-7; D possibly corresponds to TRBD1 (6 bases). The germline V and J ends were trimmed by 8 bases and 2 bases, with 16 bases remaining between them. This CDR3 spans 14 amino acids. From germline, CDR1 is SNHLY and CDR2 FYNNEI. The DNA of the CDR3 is TGTGCCAGCCGGCCTCCATACAGGGCCTACGAGCAGTACTTC. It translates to CASRPPYRAYEQYF.

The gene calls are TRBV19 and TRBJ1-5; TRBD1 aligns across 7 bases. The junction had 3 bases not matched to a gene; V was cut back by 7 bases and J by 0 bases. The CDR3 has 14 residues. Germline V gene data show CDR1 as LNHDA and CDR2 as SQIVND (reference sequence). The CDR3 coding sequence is TGTGCCAGTAATCAGGGGGTTAGCAATCAGCCCCAGCATTTT. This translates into CASNQGVSNQPQHF. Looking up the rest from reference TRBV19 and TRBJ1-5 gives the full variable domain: DGGITQSPKYLFRKEGQNVTLSCEQNLNHDAMYWYRQDPGQGLRLIYYSQIVNDFQKGDIAEGYSVSREKKESFPLTVTSAQKNPTAFYLCASNQGVSNQPQHFGDGTRLSIL.

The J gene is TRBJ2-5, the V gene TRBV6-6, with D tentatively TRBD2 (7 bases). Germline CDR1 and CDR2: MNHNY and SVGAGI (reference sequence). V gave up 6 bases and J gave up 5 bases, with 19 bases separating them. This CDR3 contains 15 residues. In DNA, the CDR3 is TGTGCCAGCAGCCTGGGGGGCGGGAGCCGGGAGACCCAGTACTTC. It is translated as CASSLGGGSRETQYF.

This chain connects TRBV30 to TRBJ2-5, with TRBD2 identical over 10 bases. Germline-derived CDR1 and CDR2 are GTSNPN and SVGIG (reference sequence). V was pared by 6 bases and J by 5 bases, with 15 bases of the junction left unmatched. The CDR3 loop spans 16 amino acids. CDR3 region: CACIRTASGSRETQYF. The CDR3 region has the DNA TGTGCCTGTATAAGGACGGCTAGCGGGAGTAGGGAGACCCAGTACTTC.

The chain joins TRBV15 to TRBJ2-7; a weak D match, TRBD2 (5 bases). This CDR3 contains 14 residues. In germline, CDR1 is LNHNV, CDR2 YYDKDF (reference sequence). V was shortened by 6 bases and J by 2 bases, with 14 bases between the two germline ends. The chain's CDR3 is CATSGRRDTYEQYF. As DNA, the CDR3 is TGTGCCACCAGTGGACGACGGGATACCTACGAGCAGTACTTC.

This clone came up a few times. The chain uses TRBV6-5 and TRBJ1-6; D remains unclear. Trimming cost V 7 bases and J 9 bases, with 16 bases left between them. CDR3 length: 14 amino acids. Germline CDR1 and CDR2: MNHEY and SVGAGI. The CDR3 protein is CASIIDTSSSPLHF. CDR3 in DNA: TGTGCCAGCATCATCGACACCAGTTCTTCACCCCTCCACTTT.

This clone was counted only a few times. DNA of the CDR3: TGTGCCAGCAGCTTAGACGGGGCGAACACCGGGGAGCTGTTTTTT. Translation gives CASSLDGANTGELFF. The chain is built from TRBV11-1 and TRBJ2-2, with D maybe TRBD2 (5 bases). CDR3 length: 15 amino acids. V lost 1 base and J lost 0, with 6 bases in between. Germline CDR1 SGHAT, CDR2 FQDESV (reference sequence).

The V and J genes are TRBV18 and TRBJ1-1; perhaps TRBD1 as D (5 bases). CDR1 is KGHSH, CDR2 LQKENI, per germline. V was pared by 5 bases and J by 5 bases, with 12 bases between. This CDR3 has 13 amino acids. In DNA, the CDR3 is TGTGCCAGCTCAGTCAGGGATGGGACTGAAGCTTTCTTT. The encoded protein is CASSVRDGTEAFF. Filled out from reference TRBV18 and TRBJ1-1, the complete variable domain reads NAGVMQNPRHLVRRRGQEARLRCSPMKGHSHVYWYRQLPEEGLKFMVYLQKENIIDESGMPKERFSAEFPKEGPSILRIQQVVRGDSAAYFCASSVRDGTEAFFGQGTRLTVV.

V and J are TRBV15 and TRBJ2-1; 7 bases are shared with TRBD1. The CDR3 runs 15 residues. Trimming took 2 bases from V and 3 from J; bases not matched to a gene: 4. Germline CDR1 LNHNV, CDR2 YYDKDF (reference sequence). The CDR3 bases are TGTGCCACCAGCAGAAGACAGGGATTCTACAATGAGCAGTTCTTC. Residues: CATSRRQGFYNEQFF.

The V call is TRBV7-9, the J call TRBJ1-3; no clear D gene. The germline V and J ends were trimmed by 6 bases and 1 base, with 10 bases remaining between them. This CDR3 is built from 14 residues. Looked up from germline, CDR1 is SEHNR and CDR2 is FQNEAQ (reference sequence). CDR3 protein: CASSLLRSGNTIYF. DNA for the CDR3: TGTGCCAGCAGTCTCTTGCGGTCTGGAAACACCATATATTTT.

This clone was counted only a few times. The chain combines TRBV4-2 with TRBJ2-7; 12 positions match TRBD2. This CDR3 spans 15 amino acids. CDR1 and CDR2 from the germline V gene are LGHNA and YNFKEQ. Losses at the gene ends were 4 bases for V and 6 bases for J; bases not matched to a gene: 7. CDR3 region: CASSRRLAGALEQYF. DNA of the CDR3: TGTGCCAGCAGCCGACGACTAGCGGGAGCTCTCGAGCAGTACTTC.

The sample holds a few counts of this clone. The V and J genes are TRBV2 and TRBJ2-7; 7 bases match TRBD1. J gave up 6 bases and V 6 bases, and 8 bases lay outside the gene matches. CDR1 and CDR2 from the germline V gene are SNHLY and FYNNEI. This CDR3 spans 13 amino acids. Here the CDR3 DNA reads TGTGCCAGCAGGAGGTCGACAGGGCGCGAGCAGTACTTC. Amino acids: CASRRSTGREQYF.

CDR3 coding DNA: TGTGCCAGCAGCCGGGGGGTAGCGAGCTCCTACAATGAGCAGTTCTTC. Translation gives CASSRGVASSYNEQFF. The chain joins TRBV9 to TRBJ2-1; 7 bases line up with TRBD2. The length of the CDR3 is 16 residues. The germline gives CDR1 SGDLS, CDR2 YYNGEE. V lost 4 bases and J lost 0; bases outside the gene matches: 7.

The CDR3 reads CASRLRETQYF. As DNA, the CDR3 is TGCGCCAGCAGGCTCCGGGAGACCCAGTACTTC. The V and J genes are TRBV5-1 and TRBJ2-5; no clear D. The CDR3 totals 11 residues. Trimming took 5 bases from V and 5 from J, leaving 7 bases between them. CDR1 and CDR2 (germline): SGHRS, YFSETQ.

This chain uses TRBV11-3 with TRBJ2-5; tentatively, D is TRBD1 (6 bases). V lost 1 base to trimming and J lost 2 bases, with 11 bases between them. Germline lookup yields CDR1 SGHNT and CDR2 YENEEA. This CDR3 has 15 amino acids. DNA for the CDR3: TGTGCCAGCAGCTTAGCCTGGACAGCTCAAGAGACCCAGTACTTC. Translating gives CASSLAWTAQETQYF.

The CDR3 DNA is TGTGCCAGCAGCCCACATTCTAACTATGGCTACACCTTC. Translation gives CASSPHSNYGYTF. The chain carries TRBV6-5 and TRBJ1-2; no firm D call. V was cut by 6 bases and J by 0 bases, with 8 bases left in between. Germline CDR1 reads MNHEY; CDR2 reads SVGAGI. This CDR3 has 13 amino acids.

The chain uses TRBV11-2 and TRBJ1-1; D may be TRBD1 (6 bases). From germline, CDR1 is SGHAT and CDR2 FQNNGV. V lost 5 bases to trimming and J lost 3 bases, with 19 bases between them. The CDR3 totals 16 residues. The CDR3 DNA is TGTGCCAGCAGCCAAGGACAGTCTGGTTTAGACACTGAAGCTTTCTTT. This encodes CASSQGQSGLDTEAFF.

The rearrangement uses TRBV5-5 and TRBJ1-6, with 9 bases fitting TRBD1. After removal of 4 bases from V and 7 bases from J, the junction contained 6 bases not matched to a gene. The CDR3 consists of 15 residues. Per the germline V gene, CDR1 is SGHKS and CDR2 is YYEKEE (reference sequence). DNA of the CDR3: TGTGCCAGCAGCCCATACGGGACAGGGAATTCACCCCTCCACTTT. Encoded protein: CASSPYGTGNSPLHF.

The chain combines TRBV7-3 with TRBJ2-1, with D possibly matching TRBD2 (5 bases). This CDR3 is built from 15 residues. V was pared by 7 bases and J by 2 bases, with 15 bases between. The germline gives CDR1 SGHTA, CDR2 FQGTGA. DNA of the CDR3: TGTGCCAGCACCCCGGGTGGTAGCGCCTACAATGAGCAGTTCTTC. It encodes CASTPGGSAYNEQFF. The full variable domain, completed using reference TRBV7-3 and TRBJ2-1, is GAGVSQTPSNKVTEKGKYVELRCDPISGHTALYWYRQSLGQGPEFLIYFQGTGAADDSGLPNDRFFAVRPEGSVSTLKIQRTERGDSAVYLCASTPGGSAYNEQFFGPGTRLTVL.

DNA for the CDR3: TGCGCCAGCAGCCAAGATCCACAGGCCAATCAGCCCCAGCATTTT. Translating gives CASSQDPQANQPQHF. The chain combines TRBV4-1 with TRBJ1-5; D perhaps matches TRBD1 (5 bases). With 0 bases removed from V and 3 bases from J, the gap between germline ends came to 9 bases. This CDR3 is 15 amino acids long. From germline, CDR1 is MGHRA and CDR2 YSYEKL.

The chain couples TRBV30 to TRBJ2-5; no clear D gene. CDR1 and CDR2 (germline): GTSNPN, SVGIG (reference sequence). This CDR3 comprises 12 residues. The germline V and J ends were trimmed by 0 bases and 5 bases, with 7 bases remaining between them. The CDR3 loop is CAWSVLWETQYF. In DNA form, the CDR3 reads TGTGCCTGGAGTGTACTGTGGGAGACCCAGTACTTC.

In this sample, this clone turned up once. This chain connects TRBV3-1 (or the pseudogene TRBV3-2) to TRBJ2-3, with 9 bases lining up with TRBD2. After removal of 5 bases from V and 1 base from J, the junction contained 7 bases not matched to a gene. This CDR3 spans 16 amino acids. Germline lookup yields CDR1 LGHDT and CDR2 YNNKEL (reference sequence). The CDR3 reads CASSSGRGGGTDTQYF. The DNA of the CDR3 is TGTGCCAGCAGCTCGGGGCGGGGGGGCGGCACAGATACGCAGTATTTT.

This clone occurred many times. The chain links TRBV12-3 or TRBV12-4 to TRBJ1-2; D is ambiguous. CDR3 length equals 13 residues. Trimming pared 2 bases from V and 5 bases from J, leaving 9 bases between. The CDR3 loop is CASSLLSGYGYTF. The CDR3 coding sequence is TGTGCCAGCAGTTTATTATCAGGTTATGGCTACACCTTC.

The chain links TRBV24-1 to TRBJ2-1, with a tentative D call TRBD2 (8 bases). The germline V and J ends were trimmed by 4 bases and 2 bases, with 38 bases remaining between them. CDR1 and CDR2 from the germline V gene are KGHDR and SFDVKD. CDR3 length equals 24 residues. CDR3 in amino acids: CATSDPREDSGLFTGGGAYNEQFF. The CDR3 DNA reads TGTGCCACCAGTGACCCGCGGGAGGATTCGGGGTTGTTTACTGGAGGGGGCGCCTACAATGAGCAGTTCTTC.

Here the CDR3 DNA reads TGTGCCAGCAGTCCGTCGACTAGCGAATCTATTAATGAGCAGTTCTTC. As protein: CASSPSTSESINEQFF. The V call is TRBV28, the J call TRBJ2-1; 8 bases line up with TRBD2. After removal of 5 bases from V and 7 bases from J, the junction contained 13 bases not matched to a gene. Germline V gives CDR1 MDHEN, CDR2 SYDVKM. The CDR3 consists of 16 residues.

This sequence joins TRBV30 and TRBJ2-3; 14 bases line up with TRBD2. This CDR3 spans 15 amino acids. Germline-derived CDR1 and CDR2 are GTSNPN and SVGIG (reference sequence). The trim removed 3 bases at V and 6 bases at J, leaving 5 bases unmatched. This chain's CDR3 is CAWSRLAGGPDTQYF. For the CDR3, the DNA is TGTGCCTGGAGCCGACTAGCGGGAGGGCCGGATACGCAGTATTTT.

CDR3 sequence: CASVQGYGYTF. In DNA form, the CDR3 reads TGTGCCAGCGTCCAGGGGTATGGCTACACCTTC. The J gene is TRBJ1-2, the V gene TRBV6-5; maybe TRBD1 (6 bases). V lost 8 bases and J 5 bases, leaving 9 bases between the germline ends. This CDR3 has 11 amino acids. Per germline, CDR1 MNHEY and CDR2 SVGAGI.

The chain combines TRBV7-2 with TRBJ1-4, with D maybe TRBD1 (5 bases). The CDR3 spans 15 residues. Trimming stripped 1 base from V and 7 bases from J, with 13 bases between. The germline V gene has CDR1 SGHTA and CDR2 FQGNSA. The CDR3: CASSLGWQRGEKLFF. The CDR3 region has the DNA TGTGCCAGCAGCTTAGGATGGCAAAGGGGTGAAAAACTGTTTTTT.

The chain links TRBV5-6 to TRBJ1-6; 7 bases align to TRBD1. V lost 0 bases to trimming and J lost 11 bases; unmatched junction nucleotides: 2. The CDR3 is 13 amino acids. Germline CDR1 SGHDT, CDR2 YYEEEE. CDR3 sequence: CASSLDRGTPLHF. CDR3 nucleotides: TGTGCCAGCAGCTTGGACAGGGGAACACCCCTCCACTTT.

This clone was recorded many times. CDR3 loop: CATSDQRDRGKIGNTIYF. CDR3 DNA: TGTGCCACCAGTGATCAAAGGGACAGGGGTAAAATCGGAAACACCATATATTTT. This rearrangement joins TRBV24-1 to TRBJ1-3; the match to TRBD1 covers 10 bases. Germline V gene sequence: CDR1 KGHDR, CDR2 SFDVKD. The CDR3 runs to 18 residues. The V and J ends lost 3 bases and 4 bases, in that order; junction bases with no gene match: 11.